Below, one T cell receptor beta chain is given with its context. Its specificity is unknown. The sample has other DNA sequences that encode this CDR3 too. It was into CD45RA+ naive and CD45RA-negative memory subsets that the CD4+ cells were split. Method: immunoSEQ multiplex PCR; TCRdb's copy keeps in-frame clones and lacks some. The profile shows about 2.5 million clones, under 95% of them singletons. There are 15 residues in the CDR3. J was trimmed by 0 bases and V by 1 base; bases with no gene match: 3. Germline V lookup: CDR1 LGHNA, CDR2 YNFKEQ. This entry belongs to a study of shared clonotypes between healthy human individuals. Study background: In total, the donors were a couple of women and a few men aged 18 to 49.

Broader study findings: Exclusively blood specimens were collected; tissue repertoires likely differ.

Material for sequencing was naive CD4+ T cells from PBMCs. Subset reported: CD45RA+ positively selected. This chain joins TRBV4-2 and TRBJ2-7; 7 bases align to TRBD1. The origin of this receptor is a man younger than 30 in good health. Some clones in this sample may be carry-over from other donors' samples. The CDR3 coding sequence is TGTGCCAGCAGCCAAGGAGGGACAGCCTCCTACGAGCAGTACTTC. Protein product: CASSQGGTASYEQYF.